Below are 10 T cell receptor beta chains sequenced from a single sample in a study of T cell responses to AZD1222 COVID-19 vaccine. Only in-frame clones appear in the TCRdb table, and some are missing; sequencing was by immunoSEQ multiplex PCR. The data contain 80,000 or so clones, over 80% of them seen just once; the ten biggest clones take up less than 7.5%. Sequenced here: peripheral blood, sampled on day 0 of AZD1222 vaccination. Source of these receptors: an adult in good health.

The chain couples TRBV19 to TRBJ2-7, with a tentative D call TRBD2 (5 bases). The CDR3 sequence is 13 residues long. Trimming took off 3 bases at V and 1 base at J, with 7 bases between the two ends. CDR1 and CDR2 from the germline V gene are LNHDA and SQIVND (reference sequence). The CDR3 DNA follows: TGTGCCAGTAGTATTGGACTTTCCTACGAGCAGTACTTC. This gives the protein CASSIGLSYEQYF.

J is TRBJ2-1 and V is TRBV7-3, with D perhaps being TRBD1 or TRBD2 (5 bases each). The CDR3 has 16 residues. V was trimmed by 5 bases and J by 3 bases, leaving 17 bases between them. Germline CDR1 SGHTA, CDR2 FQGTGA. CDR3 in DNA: TGTGCCAGCAGCCAATGGGGGTCAGTCGACTACAATGAGCAGTTCTTC. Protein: CASSQWGSVDYNEQFF.

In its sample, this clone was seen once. CDR3 in amino acids: CASSLRRTGRSYGYTF. The CDR3 nucleotides read TGTGCCAGCAGCTTACGTCGTACTGGTAGATCGTATGGCTACACCTTC. The chain carries TRBV7-3 and TRBJ1-2; no reliable D call. Trimming stripped 2 bases from V and 5 bases from J, with 18 bases between. The CDR3 runs to 16 residues. CDR1 is SGHTA and CDR2 is FQGTGA in the germline V gene.

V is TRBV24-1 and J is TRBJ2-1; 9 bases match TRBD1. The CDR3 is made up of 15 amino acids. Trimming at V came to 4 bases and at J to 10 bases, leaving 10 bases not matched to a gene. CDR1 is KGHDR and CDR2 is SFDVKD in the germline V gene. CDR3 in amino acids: CATSEDRGPLEEQFF. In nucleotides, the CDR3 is TGTGCCACCAGTGAGGACAGGGGTCCTTTGGAAGAGCAGTTCTTC.

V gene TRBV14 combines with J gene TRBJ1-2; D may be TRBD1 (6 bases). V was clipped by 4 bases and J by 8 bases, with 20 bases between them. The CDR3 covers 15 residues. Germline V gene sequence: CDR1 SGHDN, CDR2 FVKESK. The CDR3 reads CASSPRDTRGRGYTF. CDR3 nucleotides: TGTGCCAGCAGCCCCCGGGACACGCGGGGGAGAGGCTACACCTTC.

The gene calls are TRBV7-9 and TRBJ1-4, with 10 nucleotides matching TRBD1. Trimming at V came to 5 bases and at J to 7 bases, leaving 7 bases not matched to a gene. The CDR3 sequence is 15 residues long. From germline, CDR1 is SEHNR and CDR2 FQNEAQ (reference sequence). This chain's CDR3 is CASSPGTGASEKLFF. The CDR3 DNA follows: TGTGCCAGCAGCCCCGGGACAGGGGCGAGTGAAAAACTGTTTTTT.

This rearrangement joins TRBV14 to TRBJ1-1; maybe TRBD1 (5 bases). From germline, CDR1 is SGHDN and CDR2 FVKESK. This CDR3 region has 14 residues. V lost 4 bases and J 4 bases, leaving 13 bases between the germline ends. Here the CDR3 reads CASSLRGVGTEAFF. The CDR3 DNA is TGTGCCAGCAGCCTAAGGGGAGTGGGCACTGAAGCTTTCTTT.

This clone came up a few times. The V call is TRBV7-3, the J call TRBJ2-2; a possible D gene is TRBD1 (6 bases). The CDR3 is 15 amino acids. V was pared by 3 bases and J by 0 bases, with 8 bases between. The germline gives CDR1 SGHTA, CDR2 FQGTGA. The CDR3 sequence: CASSFQGSNTGELFF. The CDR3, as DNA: TGTGCCAGCAGCTTTCAGGGGTCGAACACCGGGGAGCTGTTTTTT.

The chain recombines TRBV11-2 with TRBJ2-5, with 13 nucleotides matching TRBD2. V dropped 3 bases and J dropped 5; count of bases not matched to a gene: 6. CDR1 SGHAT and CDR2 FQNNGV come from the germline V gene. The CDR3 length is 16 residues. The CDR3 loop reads CASSFSTSGGEETQYF. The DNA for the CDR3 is TGTGCCAGCAGCTTTAGCACTAGCGGGGGGGAGGAGACCCAGTACTTC. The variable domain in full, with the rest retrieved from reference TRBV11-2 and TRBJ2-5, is EAGVAQSPRYKIIEKRQSVAFWCNPISGHATLYWYQQILGQGPKLLIQFQNNGVVDDSQLPKDRFSAERLKGVDSTLKIQPAKLEDSAVYLCASSFSTSGGEETQYFGPGTRLLVL.

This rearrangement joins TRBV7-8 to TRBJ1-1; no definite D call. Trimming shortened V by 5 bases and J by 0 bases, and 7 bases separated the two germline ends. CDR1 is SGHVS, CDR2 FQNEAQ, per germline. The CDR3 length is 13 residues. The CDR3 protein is CASSATVNTEAFF. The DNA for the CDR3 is TGTGCCAGCAGCGCCACAGTGAACACTGAAGCTTTCTTT.